The source of this T cell receptor beta chain is a study of cytomegalovirus exposure and HLA in healthy donors. General study results and limits: For most TCR sequences rarity was the rule, although some public TCRs occurred in many donors. Apart from CMV serostatus, no immune exposure information was available.

Germline V lookup: CDR1 WSHSY, CDR2 SAAADI. This CDR3 comprises 14 residues. Between the trimmed V and J ends, which lost 6 bases and 4 bases, there was a span of 12 bases. Donors sampled were nominally healthy, though unrecorded immune exposures were likely. As for this clone: Its antigen is not identified.

The PCR ran on 60 Vbeta and 13 Jbeta primers. The data were produced by immunoSEQ multiplex PCR, yet TCRdb's version contains in-frame clones alone and is incomplete. The sample yields just over 200,000 clones, of which the top ten take up roughly 1.2%. The sequenced material came from PBMCs. The source of this sequence is a girl aged 2 to 9 in good health and CMV-seropositive. This chain connects TRBV10-2 to TRBJ1-4; D may be TRBD1 (5 bases). For the CDR3, the DNA is TGCGCCAGCAGGACCTCGGGACTTAATGAAAAACTGTTTTTT. Its protein product is CASRTSGLNEKLFF.